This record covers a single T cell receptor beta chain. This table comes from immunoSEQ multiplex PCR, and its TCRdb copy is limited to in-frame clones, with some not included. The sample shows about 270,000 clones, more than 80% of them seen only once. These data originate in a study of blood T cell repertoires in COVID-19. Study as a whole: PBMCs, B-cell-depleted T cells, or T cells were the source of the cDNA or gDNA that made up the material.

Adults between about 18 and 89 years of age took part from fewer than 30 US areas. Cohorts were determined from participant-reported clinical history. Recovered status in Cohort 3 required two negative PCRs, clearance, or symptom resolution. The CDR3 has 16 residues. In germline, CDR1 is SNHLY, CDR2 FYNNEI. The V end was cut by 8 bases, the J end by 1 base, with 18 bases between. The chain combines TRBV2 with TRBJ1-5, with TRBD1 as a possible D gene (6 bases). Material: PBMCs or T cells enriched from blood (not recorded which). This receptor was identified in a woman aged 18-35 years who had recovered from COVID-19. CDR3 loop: CASAQGGGRSNQPQHF. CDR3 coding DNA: TGTGCCAGCGCCCAAGGGGGGGGGCGAAGCAATCAGCCCCAGCATTTT.